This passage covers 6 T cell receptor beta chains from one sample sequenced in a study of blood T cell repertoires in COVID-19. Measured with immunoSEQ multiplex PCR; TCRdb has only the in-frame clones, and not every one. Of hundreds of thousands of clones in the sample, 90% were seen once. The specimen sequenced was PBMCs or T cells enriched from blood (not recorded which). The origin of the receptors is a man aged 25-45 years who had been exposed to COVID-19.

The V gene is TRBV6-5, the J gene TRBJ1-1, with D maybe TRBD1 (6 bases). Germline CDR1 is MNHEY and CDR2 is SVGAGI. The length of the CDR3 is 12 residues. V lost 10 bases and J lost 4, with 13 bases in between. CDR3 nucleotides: TGTGCCACTTCAGGGGATGGCACTGAAGCTTTCTTT. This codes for CATSGDGTEAFF.

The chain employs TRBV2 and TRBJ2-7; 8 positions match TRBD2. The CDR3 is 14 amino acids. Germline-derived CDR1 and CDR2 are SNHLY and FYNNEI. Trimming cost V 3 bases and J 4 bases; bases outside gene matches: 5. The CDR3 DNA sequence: TGTGCCAGCAGTGATGTGGCGGGGGGTTACGAGCAGTACTTC. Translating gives CASSDVAGGYEQYF.

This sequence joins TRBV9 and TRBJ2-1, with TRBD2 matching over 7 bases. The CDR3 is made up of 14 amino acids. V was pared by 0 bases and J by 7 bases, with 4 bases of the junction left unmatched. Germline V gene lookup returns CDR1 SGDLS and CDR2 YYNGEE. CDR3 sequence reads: CASSVAGGLNEQFF. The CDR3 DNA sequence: TGTGCCAGCAGCGTAGCGGGGGGTCTTAATGAGCAGTTCTTC. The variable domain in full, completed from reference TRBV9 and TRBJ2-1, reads DSGVTQTPKHLITATGQRVTLRCSPRSGDLSVYWYQQSLDQGLQFLIQYYNGEERAKGNILERFSAQQFPDLHSELNLSSLELGDSALYFCASSVAGGLNEQFFGPGTRLTVL.

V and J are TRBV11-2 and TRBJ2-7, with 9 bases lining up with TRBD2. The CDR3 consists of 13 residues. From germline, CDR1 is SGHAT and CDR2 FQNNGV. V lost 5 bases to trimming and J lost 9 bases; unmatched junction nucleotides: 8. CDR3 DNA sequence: TGTGCCAGCAGCACGTTCACGCGGGGGGGGCAGTACTTC. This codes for CASSTFTRGGQYF.

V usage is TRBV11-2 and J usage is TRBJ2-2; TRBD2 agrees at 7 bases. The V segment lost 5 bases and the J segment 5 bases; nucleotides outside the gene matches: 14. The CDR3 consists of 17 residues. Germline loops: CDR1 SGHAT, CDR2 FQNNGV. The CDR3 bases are TGTGCCAGCAGCCAGGTACTAGCGCGGAGTCTAACCGGGGAGCTGTTTTTT. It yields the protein CASSQVLARSLTGELFF.

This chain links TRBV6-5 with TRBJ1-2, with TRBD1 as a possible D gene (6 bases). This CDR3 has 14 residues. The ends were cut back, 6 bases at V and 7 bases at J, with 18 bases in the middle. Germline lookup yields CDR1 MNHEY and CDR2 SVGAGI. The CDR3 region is CASSHRRGGGGYTF. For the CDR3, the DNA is TGTGCCAGCAGCCACCGGAGGGGGGGCGGTGGCTACACCTTC.